Listed below are T cell receptor beta chains from one sample, sequenced in a study of control samples from healthy donors and cancer patients. Measured with immunoSEQ multiplex PCR; TCRdb has only the in-frame clones, and not every one. The repertoire includes approximately 97,000 clones, 88% of them detected once, and 13% to 15% sits in the top ten. The sample consisted of blood. The receptor source for this set is a man aged 25-45 years in good health. The CDR3 runs from the conserved cysteine through the conserved F or W. A D gene is named only where the DNA matches it firmly. A clone size is listed for some rows: how often the clone was seen (once, few, many), or a class if it is expanded.

V gene	D gene	CDR3 length	J gene	clone size	CDR3 DNA	CDR3 protein
TRBV15	-	13	TRBJ1-5	-	TGTGCCACCAGCAGAGCTCAGATTGGGCCCCAGCATTTT	CATSRAQIGPQHF
TRBV7-3	-	14	TRBJ2-7	-	TGTGCCAGCAGCTTCGGTCCAGAAGCCTACGAGCAGTACTTC	CASSFGPEAYEQYF
TRBV24-1	-	13	TRBJ1-1	-	TGTGCCACCAGTGATGGTAGGGTAGGTGGAGCTTTCTTT	CATSDGRVGGAFF
TRBV5-1	TRBD1	14	TRBJ1-4	-	TGCGCCAGCAGACCGGGACAGCCTAATGAAAAACTGTTTTTT	CASRPGQPNEKLFF
TRBV18	-	16	TRBJ1-4	-	TGTGCCAGCTCACCACCGTCCGGAGCAACTAATGAAAAACTGTTTTTT	CASSPPSGATNEKLFF
TRBV18	-	13	TRBJ1-1	few	TGTGCCAGCTCAAGAGGGTGGAGCGAAGAAGCTTTCTTT	CASSRGWSEEAFF
TRBV3-1/TRBV3-2	-	13	TRBJ2-3	-	TGTGCCAGCAGCCAAGTTAGCCCAGATACGCAGTATTTT	CASSQVSPDTQYF
TRBV5-5	TRBD1	15	TRBJ2-1	-	TGTGCCAGCAGCGCGACAGGGGGTTTAGTATATGAGCAGTTCTTC	CASSATGGLVYEQFF
TRBV28	-	14	TRBJ1-2	-	TGTGCCTCTCGAGTTGGGGCTACTAACTATGGCTACACCTTC	CASRVGATNYGYTF
TRBV7-9	-	15	TRBJ1-1	-	TGTGCCAGCAGACAAGTACCAGGTCTGGGCACTGAAGCTTTCTTT	CASRQVPGLGTEAFF
TRBV7-2	-	14	TRBJ2-3	-	TGTGCCAGCAGCTTAGCGTTCGGGGCAGATACGCAGTATTTT	CASSLAFGADTQYF
TRBV9	TRBD1	16	TRBJ2-1	-	TGTGCCAGCAGTGAAACCGAGGGACAGAGACACAATGAGCAGTTCTTC	CASSETEGQRHNEQFF
TRBV15	TRBD1	14	TRBJ2-3	few	TGTGCCACCAGCAGGGGGACAGGCACAGATACGCAGTATTTT	CATSRGTGTDTQYF
TRBV5-5	TRBD1	14	TRBJ2-7	once	TGTGCCAGCAGCTTGGGGACAGGTCCCTACGAGCAGTACTTC	CASSLGTGPYEQYF
TRBV9	-	14	TRBJ2-7	-	TGTGCCAGCAGCGTAGTGCCGGGTACCTACGAGCAGTACTTC	CASSVVPGTYEQYF
TRBV6-2/TRBV6-3	-	14	TRBJ1-1	-	TGTGCCAGCAGTTTGGTGCGATTGAACACTGAAGCTTTCTTT	CASSLVRLNTEAFF